Shown below are 28 T cell receptor beta chains from a single sample sequenced in a study of T cell responses to AZD1222 COVID-19 vaccine. Repertoires were generated with immunoSEQ multiplex PCR, while TCRdb's copy carries only in-frame clones and drops some. The sample yields about 90,000 clones, 70% to 90% seen once. This material consisted of peripheral blood, taken 28 days after the second AZD1222 dose. These receptors came from an adult who received the AZD1222 COVID-19 vaccine.

The J gene is TRBJ1-5, the V gene TRBV2; D unclear. The CDR3 runs to 16 residues. Germline-derived CDR1 and CDR2 are SNHLY and FYNNEI. Trimming cost V 2 bases and J 0 bases, with 11 bases left between them. The CDR3: CASSELAAGSNQPQHF. In nucleotides, the CDR3 is TGTGCCAGCAGTGAACTGGCAGCGGGTAGCAATCAGCCCCAGCATTTT.

The rearrangement uses TRBV19 and TRBJ1-2, with 8 positions matching TRBD1. Germline V gene data show CDR1 as LNHDA and CDR2 as SQIVND (reference sequence). The CDR3 is 15 amino acids. The V gene end was trimmed by 5 bases and the J gene end by 3 bases; junction bases not matched to a gene: 8. Here the CDR3 reads CASSPTGGLYYGYTF. In DNA, the CDR3 is TGTGCCAGTAGTCCCACAGGGGGGCTTTACTATGGCTACACCTTC.

The chain joins TRBV3-1 (or the pseudogene TRBV3-2) to TRBJ2-3, with D hard to call. The CDR3 has 13 amino acids. Germline loops: CDR1 LGHDT, CDR2 YNNKEL (reference sequence). The V end lost 1 base, the J end lost 1 base, and 3 bases lay between the germline ends. DNA for the CDR3: TGTGCCAGCAGCCAAGCGGGCACAGATACGCAGTATTTT. The encoded protein is CASSQAGTDTQYF.

The chain recombines TRBV5-4 with TRBJ2-7; D gene uncertain. The CDR3 covers 15 residues. The germline V gene has CDR1 SGHNT and CDR2 YYREEE (reference sequence). V lost 4 bases and J 2 bases, leaving 16 bases between the germline ends. CDR3 region: CASSRGTTQAYEQYF. The CDR3 nucleotides read TGTGCCAGCAGCCGAGGAACGACCCAAGCCTACGAGCAGTACTTC. The whole variable domain, filled in from reference TRBV5-4 and TRBJ2-7, reads ETGVTQSPTHLIKTRGQQVTLRCSSQSGHNTVSWYQQALGQGPQFIFQYYREEENGRGNFPPRFSGLQFPNYSSELNVNALELDDSALYLCASSRGTTQAYEQYFGPGTRLTVT.

The chain combines TRBV30 with TRBJ2-1; D is uncertain. The CDR3 spans 11 residues. V dropped 0 bases and J dropped 8 bases, with 5 bases sitting between them. Germline V CDR1 and CDR2: GTSNPN, SVGIG (reference sequence). This CDR3 is CAWSVVDEQFF. The CDR3 region has the DNA TGTGCCTGGAGTGTAGTGGATGAGCAGTTCTTC.

The chain employs TRBV5-1 and TRBJ1-6; tentatively, D is TRBD1 (5 bases). Per the germline V gene, CDR1 is SGHRS and CDR2 is YFSETQ. The CDR3 covers 18 residues. V lost 3 bases and J lost 0, with 16 bases in between. CDR3 DNA sequence: TGCGCCAGCAGCTCAGGGACTTTCCTAAGCTCCTATAATTCACCCCTCCACTTT. Its translation: CASSSGTFLSSYNSPLHF.

This rearrangement joins TRBV11-2 to TRBJ1-4; TRBD1 might be the D (5 bases). Trimming took off 0 bases at V and 5 bases at J, with 10 bases between the two ends. The germline CDR1 and CDR2 sequences are SGHAT and FQNNGV. The CDR3 is 15 residues long. CDR3 DNA: TGTGCCAGCAGCTTAGACAGGGTTAGAAATGAAAAACTGTTTTTT. This gives the protein CASSLDRVRNEKLFF.

This chain links TRBV18 with TRBJ1-3, with D unresolved. This CDR3 contains 16 residues. The V gene's germline CDR1 is KGHSH and CDR2 LQKENI. The germline V and J ends were trimmed by 0 bases and 0 bases, with 9 bases remaining between them. The CDR3 nucleotides read TGTGCCAGCTCACCACCCGACGGATACTCTGGAAACACCATATATTTT. Encoded protein: CASSPPDGYSGNTIYF.

V and J are TRBV4-2 and TRBJ1-4; D is unclear. V was cut by 4 bases and J by 5 bases, with 20 bases left in between. The CDR3 is 17 residues long. Germline V gene lookup returns CDR1 LGHNA and CDR2 YNFKEQ. CDR3 nucleotides: TGTGCCAGCAGCCCATCCCTCTCGAGGTCGGAAAATGAAAAACTGTTTTTT. The encoded protein is CASSPSLSRSENEKLFF.

This clone occurred a few times. The rearrangement joins TRBV27 to TRBJ1-4; weak D call: TRBD1 (6 bases). The CDR3 is 15 amino acids. Germline-derived CDR1 and CDR2 are MNHEY and SMNVEV (reference sequence). The germline V and J ends were trimmed by 3 bases and 4 bases, with 12 bases remaining between them. The CDR3 sequence: CASSFQGLYNEKLFF. In DNA, the CDR3 is TGTGCCAGCAGTTTCCAGGGGCTATATAATGAAAAACTGTTTTTT. Drawing the rest from reference TRBV27 and TRBJ1-4, the complete variable domain is EAQVTQNPRYLITVTGKKLTVTCSQNMNHEYMSWYRQDPGLGLRQIYYSMNVEVTDKGDVPEGYKVSRKEKRNFPLILESPSPNQTSLYFCASSFQGLYNEKLFFGSGTQLSVL.

V usage is TRBV10-3 and J usage is TRBJ1-5; D ambiguous. The germline V gene has CDR1 ENHRY and CDR2 SYGVKD. This CDR3 has 13 residues. The V gene lost 10 bases and the J gene lost 6 bases, with 16 bases spanning the gap. This CDR3 is CASGPGLVQPQHF. CDR3 DNA: TGTGCCAGCGGGCCGGGGTTGGTTCAGCCCCAGCATTTT.

V usage is TRBV25-1 and J usage is TRBJ1-6, with D maybe TRBD1 (5 bases). Looked up from germline, CDR1 is MGHDK and CDR2 is SYGVNS. The CDR3 is 17 amino acids. The V end lost 2 bases, the J end lost 10 bases, and 21 bases lay between the germline ends. CDR3 bases: TGTGCCAGCAGTGAAGATACAGGAAGGTCGGTAGGGTCACCCCTCCACTTT. Translating it yields CASSEDTGRSVGSPLHF. The full variable domain, its missing parts supplied by reference TRBV25-1 and TRBJ1-6, is EADIYQTPRYLVIGTGKKITLECSQTMGHDKMYWYQQDPGMELHLIHYSYGVNSTEKGDLSSESTVSRIRTEHFPLTLESARPSHTSQYLCASSEDTGRSVGSPLHFGNGTRLTVT.

This rearrangement joins TRBV11-2 to TRBJ1-1; 7 nucleotides agree with TRBD1. With V trimmed by 5 bases and J by 4 bases, 10 bases remained unmatched. The germline gives CDR1 SGHAT, CDR2 FQNNGV. There are 15 residues in the CDR3. Written as DNA, the CDR3 is TGTGCCAGCAGCGCCGGAGAGGGGGCGGTCACTGAAGCTTTCTTT. Encoded protein: CASSAGEGAVTEAFF.

In this sample, this clone turned up a few times. This chain uses TRBV7-3 with TRBJ1-5; no definite D call. CDR1 is SGHTA and CDR2 is FQGTGA in the germline V gene. The CDR3 contains 14 residues. Trimming left V 5 bases short and J 2 bases short, with 10 bases between. The DNA for the CDR3 is TGTGCCAGCAGCCTATCCGGGGGCAATCAGCCCCAGCATTTT. Translated: CASSLSGGNQPQHF.

This clone was seen just once. The chain recombines TRBV2 with TRBJ2-5; TRBD1 matches 7 bases. CDR1 is SNHLY, CDR2 FYNNEI, per germline. This CDR3 has 14 amino acids. Trimming took 6 bases from V and 0 from J; bases not matched to a gene: 4. Here the CDR3 reads CASRSGQNQETQYF. CDR3 nucleotides: TGTGCCAGCAGATCGGGACAGAACCAAGAGACCCAGTACTTC.

This clone showed up just once. The chain is built from TRBV5-1 and TRBJ1-6; the D gene is possibly TRBD1 (6 bases). The CDR3 is made up of 14 amino acids. The V gene lost 4 bases and the J gene lost 3 bases, with 8 bases spanning the gap. The germline V gene encodes CDR1 SGHRS and CDR2 YFSETQ. This CDR3 is CASSQGIYNSPLHF. In DNA, the CDR3 is TGCGCCAGCAGCCAGGGGATCTATAATTCACCCCTCCACTTT.

As for this clone: Sequence at one end of the junction differs from germline and may be a read error. The chain combines TRBV5-4 with TRBJ1-4; D is undetermined. The CDR3 has 13 amino acids. Per germline, CDR1 SGHNT and CDR2 YYREEE (reference sequence). The CDR3 DNA follows: TGTGCCAGCAGATTGGCCAGCGGTGAAAAACTGTTTTTT. Protein sequence: CASRLASGEKLFF.

The V and J genes are TRBV7-9 and TRBJ1-2; weak D call: TRBD1 (6 bases). CDR3 length: 15 amino acids. Between the trimmed V and J ends, which lost 4 bases and 2 bases, there was a span of 14 bases. Germline values: CDR1 SEHNR, CDR2 FQNEAQ (reference sequence). CDR3 residues: CASSSAGTRNYGYTF. The CDR3 DNA reads as TGTGCCAGCAGCTCAGCCGGGACAAGGAACTATGGCTACACCTTC.

The chain carries TRBV5-1 and TRBJ1-3, with 9 bases matching TRBD1. V was pared by 4 bases and J by 4 bases, with 6 bases of the junction left unmatched. CDR1 is SGHRS and CDR2 is YFSETQ in the germline V gene. The CDR3 loop spans 15 amino acids. CDR3 coding DNA: TGCGCCAGCAGCGAAACAACAGGGGGCGGAAACACCATATATTTT. Protein product: CASSETTGGGNTIYF.

Here the CDR3 reads CASSLIASGAGFIDTQYF. CDR3 in DNA: TGCGCCAGCAGCTTGATTGCGTCGGGCGCGGGGTTCATCGATACGCAGTATTTT. This chain connects TRBV5-1 to TRBJ2-3; TRBD2 is a possible D gene (6 bases). This CDR3 comprises 18 residues. V lost 1 base and J 6 bases, leaving 24 bases between the germline ends. Germline V gene data show CDR1 as SGHRS and CDR2 as YFSETQ.

V is TRBV5-4 and J is TRBJ2-7; D is possibly TRBD1 (5 bases). V lost 2 bases and J lost 5, with 17 bases in between. In germline, CDR1 is SGHNT, CDR2 YYREEE (reference sequence). This CDR3 region has 15 residues. As DNA, the CDR3 is TGTGCCAGCAGCTTTAGGCCCCAGGGTGACGACGAGCAGTACTTC. Protein: CASSFRPQGDDEQYF.

This chain uses TRBV18 with TRBJ1-1; D not resolved. The germline gives CDR1 KGHSH, CDR2 LQKENI. The CDR3 has 11 residues. The V end lost 7 bases, the J end lost 3 bases, and 6 bases lay between the germline ends. For the CDR3, the DNA is TGTGCCAGCTTCAGAGACACTGAAGCTTTCTTT. Amino acid sequence: CASFRDTEAFF.

The chain joins TRBV7-3 to TRBJ2-3; D assignment may be TRBD1 or TRBD2 (7 bases each). The germline V and J ends were trimmed by 5 bases and 2 bases, with 26 bases remaining between them. CDR1 SGHTA and CDR2 FQGTGA come from the germline V gene. This CDR3 has 19 amino acids. CDR3 nucleotide sequence: TGTGCCAGCAGCCCAAAGGGGGCCGTCGGGCGGGGGTCCACAGATACGCAGTATTTT. Amino acid sequence: CASSPKGAVGRGSTDTQYF. Full variable domain (missing parts from reference TRBV7-3 and TRBJ2-3): GAGVSQTPSNKVTEKGKYVELRCDPISGHTALYWYRQSLGQGPEFLIYFQGTGAADDSGLPNDRFFAVRPEGSVSTLKIQRTERGDSAVYLCASSPKGAVGRGSTDTQYFGPGTRLTVL.

The CDR3 DNA is TGCGCCAGCAGCCAAGATCGGGGTGTTGGAGGGTTGGAGTATGGCTACACCTTC. This translates into CASSQDRGVGGLEYGYTF. The gene calls are TRBV4-3 and TRBJ1-2; D unresolved. This CDR3 is 18 amino acids long. The V gene lost 0 bases and the J gene lost 5 bases, with 22 bases spanning the gap. The V gene's germline CDR1 is LGHNA and CDR2 YSLEER.

This clone was observed a single time. The chain is built from TRBV5-1 and TRBJ1-4; D is unresolved. V gave up 0 bases and J gave up 7 bases, with 4 bases separating them. This CDR3 comprises 12 residues. Germline V CDR1 and CDR2: SGHRS, YFSETQ. CDR3 sequence: CASSLVGEKLFF. CDR3 DNA sequence: TGCGCCAGCAGCTTGGTGGGTGAAAAACTGTTTTTT.

The V gene is TRBV11-3, the J gene TRBJ2-3; 14 bases fit TRBD2. CDR1 and CDR2 from the germline V gene are SGHNT and YENEEA. The CDR3 consists of 17 residues. Trimming took 0 bases from V and 8 from J; bases not matched to a gene: 7. CDR3: CASSLDGTSGGGGTQYF. CDR3 nucleotides: TGTGCCAGCAGCTTAGATGGGACTAGCGGGGGTGGGGGTACGCAGTATTTT.

This clone was counted a single time. The chain links TRBV2 to TRBJ1-1; D may be TRBD1 (6 bases). The germline CDR1 and CDR2 sequences are SNHLY and FYNNEI. V was cut by 4 bases and J by 5 bases, with 8 bases left in between. This CDR3 region has 12 residues. This chain's CDR3 is CASSAQGTEAFF. Here the CDR3 DNA reads TGTGCCAGCAGTGCACAGGGAACTGAAGCTTTCTTT.

V is TRBV15 and J is TRBJ2-6, with 8 bases fitting TRBD1. There are 15 residues in the CDR3. V shed 6 bases and J 1 base; nucleotides not matched to a gene: 2. Germline CDR1 reads LNHNV; CDR2 reads YYDKDF (reference sequence). CDR3 coding DNA: TGTGCCACCAGGGACAGGGTATCTGGGGCCAACGTCCTGACTTTC. This gives the protein CATRDRVSGANVLTF.